The following is a T cell receptor beta chain sequence with its context. CDR1 is SNHLY, CDR2 FYNNEI, per germline. This CDR3 is 18 amino acids long. J was trimmed by 3 bases and V by 7 bases; bases with no gene match: 13. TCRdb's table, derived via immunoSEQ multiplex PCR, lists solely in-frame clones and lacks some. The sample holds roughly 250,000 clones; approximately 92% are singletons and the top ten take 2.4%. This sample is drawn from a study of blood T cell repertoires in COVID-19. The genes are TRBV2 and TRBJ2-5; 14 nucleotides agree with TRBD2. The receptor was isolated from a woman between 18 and 29 years old who had recovered from COVID-19. Sequencing was done on a sample of PBMCs or T cells enriched from blood (not recorded which). The CDR3 loop is CASTKGLGLAGAEETQYF. The CDR3 DNA reads TGTGCCAGCACCAAGGGTTTGGGACTAGCGGGGGCCGAAGAGACCCAGTACTTC.